The present TCR beta chain was sequenced within a study of blood T cell repertoires in COVID-19. Turning to the study itself: From T cells, B-cell-depleted T cells, or PBMCs came the material, which was cDNA or gDNA.

Data came from immunoSEQ multiplex PCR; TCRdb stores just in-frame clones and leaves some out. The sample carries around 65,000 clones, 60% to 80% recorded once. J gave up 6 bases and V 6 bases, and 2 bases lay outside the gene matches. Germline assignment: CDR1 MNHEY and CDR2 SMNVEV (reference sequence). This CDR3 has 12 residues. The chain links TRBV27 to TRBJ1-5; 7 bases agree with TRBD1. The source of this sequence is a human donor in a cohort sampled during active COVID-19. Sequenced input: peripheral blood. CDR3 residues: CASRQGGQPQHF. CDR3 coding DNA: TGTGCCAGCAGGCAGGGGGGTCAGCCCCAGCATTTT.